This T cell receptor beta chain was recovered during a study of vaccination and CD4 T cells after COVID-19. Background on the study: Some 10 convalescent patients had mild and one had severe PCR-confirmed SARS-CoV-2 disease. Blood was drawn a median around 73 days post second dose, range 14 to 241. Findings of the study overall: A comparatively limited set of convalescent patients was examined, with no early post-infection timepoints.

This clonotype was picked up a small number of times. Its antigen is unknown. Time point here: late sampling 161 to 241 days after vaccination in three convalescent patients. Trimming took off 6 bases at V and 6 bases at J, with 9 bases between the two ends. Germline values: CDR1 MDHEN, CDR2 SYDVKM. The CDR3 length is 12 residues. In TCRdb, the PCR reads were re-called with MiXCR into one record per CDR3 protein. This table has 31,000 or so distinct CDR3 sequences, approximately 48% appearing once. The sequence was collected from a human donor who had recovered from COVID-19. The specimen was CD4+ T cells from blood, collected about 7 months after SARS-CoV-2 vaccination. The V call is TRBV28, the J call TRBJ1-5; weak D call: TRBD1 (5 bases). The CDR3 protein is CASSHDSQPQHF. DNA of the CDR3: TGTGCCAGCAGCCACGACAGTCAGCCCCAGCATTTT.